The present T cell receptor (beta chain) was sequenced within a study of blood T cell repertoires in COVID-19. Turning to the study itself: From the United States, Italy and Spain came samples of acute and convalescent COVID-19. PBMCs, B-cell-depleted T cells, or T cells provided the cDNA or gDNA that made up the material.

Per the authors' pipeline: How many nucleated cells were present was estimated from reference gene primer amplification. Produced via immunoSEQ multiplex PCR; TCRdb's table is partial and in-frame only. V, J and clone size derive from that table, while D and trimming were established from the DNA sequence. Here the sample spans about 250,000 clones, approximately 89% being singletons. Enrolment of Seattle patients took place during active infection, and they were followed longitudinally. The junction had 15 bases not matched to a gene; V was cut back by 7 bases and J by 4 bases. Germline assignment: CDR1 LNHDA and CDR2 SQIVND (reference sequence). The length of the CDR3 is 16 residues.

This sequence was found in a woman in her 30s with COVID-19, enrolled during active disease. What was sequenced was peripheral blood. V is TRBV19 and J is TRBJ2-7; 8 nucleotides agree with TRBD2. In DNA form, the CDR3 reads TGTGCCAGTATCTCTCACCCCCGAGCGGGAGCGTACGAGCAGTACGTC. Translating it yields CASISHPRAGAYEQYV.